The 5 T cell receptor beta chains below were found in one sample sequenced in a study of T cells after yellow fever vaccination (dated by TCRdb to the late 2010s). This sample's treatment or condition label indicates: live attenuated yellow fever vaccine strain. The library was made by 5' RACE. Sequencing was performed on an Illumina HiSeq 2500. In TCRdb, the public reads were trimmed at Q25 with fastp and aligned with MiXCR, with productive beta chains retained. Rows with one shared CDR3 protein collapse into an entry with the most common genes and DNA. Recorded for this sample are around 530,000 distinct CDR3 sequences; about 15% of them occurred a single time. In total, the top ten clones hold 17% of the sample. The specimen was PBMCs, collected around 5 days after the first yellow fever vaccination. All receptors come from a man aged 18 to 30 who received the YFV17D yellow fever vaccine.

This clonotype was detected a few times. This rearrangement joins TRBV6-1 to TRBJ2-7; the match to TRBD2 covers 8 bases. Germline CDR1 is MNHNS and CDR2 is SASEGT. V shed 11 bases, J shed 5 bases, and the junction held 17 bases outside the gene matches. The CDR3 is 15 amino acids. The CDR3 loop reads CAPALWRGAGDEQYV. CDR3 sequence (DNA): TGTGCCCCAGCTTTATGGCGGGGGGCCGGGGACGAGCAGTACGTC.

This clonotype was counted only a few times. The J gene is TRBJ2-1, the V gene TRBV29-1; 8 bases align to TRBD2. The V gene end was trimmed by 5 bases and the J gene end by 10 bases; junction bases not matched to a gene: 10. This CDR3 has 13 amino acids. Germline lookup yields CDR1 SQVTM and CDR2 ANQGSEA. The CDR3, as DNA: TGCAGCGTTAACCGGGGGGGGTCCCGAGAGCAGTTCTTC. Amino acids: CSVNRGGSREQFF.

This clonotype has at least ten counts. A much bigger clone sits one base away, suggesting this may be a read error. V is TRBV7-9 and J is TRBJ2-3; no reliable D call. Germline V lookup: CDR1 SEHNR, CDR2 FQNEAQ (reference sequence). The CDR3 is 14 amino acids. Trimming took 3 bases from V and 1 from J, leaving 8 bases between them. CDR3 nucleotides: TGTGCCAGCAGCTTTGGAAGGGGCACAGATACGCAGTATTTT. It specifies CASSFGRGTDTQYF.

There are a few counts of this clonotype. The V and J genes are TRBV11-2 and TRBJ2-1; TRBD1 matches at 8 bases. The V segment lost 5 bases and the J segment 0 bases; nucleotides outside the gene matches: 12. CDR3 length: 18 residues. The V gene's germline CDR1 is SGHAT and CDR2 FQNNGV. Here the CDR3 reads CASSPFAGGLSSYNEQFF. In nucleotides, the CDR3 is TGTGCCAGCAGCCCCTTTGCAGGGGGCCTTAGCTCCTACAATGAGCAGTTCTTC. Combining the CDR3 with reference TRBV11-2 and TRBJ2-1 gives the whole variable domain EAGVAQSPRYKIIEKRQSVAFWCNPISGHATLYWYQQILGQGPKLLIQFQNNGVVDDSQLPKDRFSAERLKGVDSTLKIQPAKLEDSAVYLCASSPFAGGLSSYNEQFFGPGTRLTVL.

The V and J genes are TRBV3-1 and TRBJ2-3; 13 positions agree with TRBD2. The trim removed 2 bases at V and 0 bases at J, leaving 8 bases unmatched. The length of the CDR3 is 19 residues. Germline CDR1 is LGHDT and CDR2 is YNNKEL (reference sequence). The CDR3 reads CASSQRPTSGGDSTDTQYF. CDR3 coding DNA: TGTGCCAGCAGCCAACGCCCAACTAGCGGGGGGGATAGCACAGATACGCAGTATTTT.